Given below is one T cell receptor (beta chain) in context. Its antigen is undetermined. The data were taken from a study of Ad26.COV2.S vaccination and SARS-CoV-2 variants. Study-level information: Dosing was one shot or two shots 56 days apart.

Regarding the study as a whole: While placebo recipients had lower spike-specific TCR breadth, vaccine recipients had more.

In germline, CDR1 is DFQATT, CDR2 SNEGSKA (reference sequence). Unmatched junction bases numbered 13, after V lost 3 bases and J lost 8 bases. The CDR3 has 16 residues. Repertoires were generated with immunoSEQ multiplex PCR, while TCRdb's copy carries only in-frame clones and drops some. The repertoire holds 350,000 to 500,000 clones, with 90% as singletons. Treatment meaning: about 20 received Ad26.COV2.S at low or high dose, single or two shots; about 5 received placebo; per-sample allocation not given. Each sample was drawn 63 days after the first injection (of vaccine or placebo). V and J are TRBV20-1 and TRBJ1-4; 9 positions agree with TRBD1. The sequenced sample was peripheral blood, obtained in a trial of Ad26.COV2.S vaccine versus placebo. The sequence was collected from a person between 18 and 59 years old who received the Ad26.COV2.S COVID-19 vaccine or a placebo. The CDR3 bases are TGCAGTGCTAGTCCCTCAGTAGGGACAGGGCTCGAAAAACTGTTTTTT. Encoded protein: CSASPSVGTGLEKLFF.